Each of the 29 T cell receptor beta chains below was sequenced from the same sample in a study of T cell responses to AZD1222 COVID-19 vaccine. Method: immunoSEQ multiplex PCR; TCRdb's copy keeps in-frame clones and lacks some. This table holds 110,000 to 150,000 clones, about 90% found once. Sample: peripheral blood, taken 28 days after the second AZD1222 dose. These receptor sequences come from an adult who received the AZD1222 COVID-19 vaccine.

DNA of the CDR3: TGTGCCAGCAGCTCAGGGGGCACAGCTAGACTAACATACAATGAGCAGTTCTTC. Translated, it gives CASSSGGTARLTYNEQFF. This sequence joins TRBV7-2 and TRBJ2-1; 8 nucleotides align to TRBD1. The length of the CDR3 is 18 residues. V trimming: 4 bases; J trimming: 4 bases; junction bases outside the gene matches: 15. CDR1 and CDR2 (germline): SGHTA, FQGNSA.

The CDR3: CASSYGGTVTYEQYF. Here the CDR3 DNA reads TGTGCCAGCAGTTACGGCGGGACAGTGACCTACGAGCAGTACTTC. The rearrangement uses TRBV6-2 or TRBV6-3 and TRBJ2-7; a possible D gene is TRBD1 (7 bases). V was trimmed by 2 bases and J by 2 bases, leaving 13 bases between them. This CDR3 comprises 15 residues. From germline, CDR1 is MNHEY and CDR2 SVGEGT.

This clone has only a few counts. The chain has TRBV5-1 and TRBJ1-1; 8 bases match TRBD1. Germline CDR1 is SGHRS and CDR2 is YFSETQ. This CDR3 region has 14 residues. With V trimmed by 4 bases and J by 1 base, 3 bases remained unmatched. The CDR3 DNA reads TGCGCCAGCAGCGTGGGACAGGCGAACACTGAAGCTTTCTTT. This codes for CASSVGQANTEAFF.

The chain links TRBV7-9 to TRBJ2-7, with D perhaps matching TRBD2 (7 bases). V lost 5 bases and J 6 bases, leaving 14 bases between the germline ends. CDR3 size: 13 residues. The V gene's germline CDR1 is SEHNR and CDR2 FQNEAQ (reference sequence). The chain's CDR3 is CASSRLAGAEQYF. In nucleotides, the CDR3 is TGTGCCAGCAGCAGACTAGCAGGGGCCGAGCAGTACTTC.

The chain employs TRBV28 and TRBJ1-1; tentative D call: TRBD1 (5 bases). The CDR3 covers 13 residues. V was trimmed by 5 bases and J by 10 bases, leaving 17 bases between them. The germline V gene has CDR1 MDHEN and CDR2 SYDVKM. The CDR3 is CASSILPGGGAFF. The CDR3 DNA is TGTGCCAGCAGTATACTCCCGGGGGGGGGAGCTTTCTTT.

The chain uses TRBV14 and TRBJ2-2; the D is unclear. The CDR3 is made up of 13 amino acids. V dropped 6 bases and J dropped 5 bases, with 10 bases sitting between them. Germline CDR1 reads SGHDN; CDR2 reads FVKESK. CDR3 residues: CASRKGVTGELFF. DNA of the CDR3: TGTGCCAGCAGGAAGGGTGTGACCGGGGAGCTGTTTTTT. The variable domain in full, with the rest retrieved from reference TRBV14 and TRBJ2-2, is EAGVTQFPSHSVIEKGQTVTLRCDPISGHDNLYWYRRVMGKEIKFLLHFVKESKQDESGMPNNRFLAERTGGTYSTLKVQPAELEDSGVYFCASRKGVTGELFFGEGSRLTVL.

About this clone: The CDR3 carries no conserved terminal phenylalanine or tryptophan, so it likely arises from a read error. The DNA is omitted, as the CDR3 cannot be located on it reliably, and the CDR3 follows TCRdb's listing. The V call is TRBV27, the J call TRBJ1-2. Both ends counted, the CDR3 spans 14 residues. Germline assignment: CDR1 MNHEY and CDR2 SMNVEV (reference sequence). The CDR3 loop reads CASRPSGRTPGIFL.

The V call is TRBV9, the J call TRBJ1-4; unclear D gene. Germline V gene sequence: CDR1 SGDLS, CDR2 YYNGEE. The CDR3 is made up of 15 amino acids. V shed 5 bases and J shed 4 bases, with 15 bases lying between them. For the CDR3, the DNA is TGTGCCAGCAGAGGGTCCGGACCGAATAATGAAAAACTGTTTTTT. Its protein product is CASRGSGPNNEKLFF.

The rearrangement uses TRBV7-2 and TRBJ2-5, with 9 bases lining up with TRBD2. V lost 5 bases and J lost 4; bases outside the gene matches: 5. CDR1 is SGHTA, CDR2 FQGNSA, per germline. CDR3 length: 14 residues. The CDR3 DNA sequence: TGTGCCAGCAGCGCGGGACTAGCAGTAGAGACCCAGTACTTC. This codes for CASSAGLAVETQYF. The full variable domain, rest sourced from reference TRBV7-2 and TRBJ2-5, is GAGVSQSPSNKVTEKGKDVELRCDPISGHTALYWYRQSLGQGLEFLIYFQGNSAPDKSGLPSDRFSAERTGGSVSTLTIQRTQQEDSAVYLCASSAGLAVETQYFGPGTRLLVL.

The chain's CDR3 is CAISGRGDGTGELFF. CDR3 coding DNA: TGTGCCATCAGTGGGAGGGGGGACGGAACCGGGGAGCTGTTTTTT. The chain employs TRBV10-3 and TRBJ2-2; TRBD1 or TRBD2 may be the D gene (6 bases each). V lost 4 bases, J lost 5 bases, and 14 bases lay in between. Germline CDR1 and CDR2: ENHRY and SYGVKD. CDR3 length: 15 residues.

This chain joins TRBV20-1 and TRBJ2-7, with D hard to call. Between the trimmed V and J ends, which lost 3 bases and 6 bases, there was a span of 18 bases. CDR3 length: 14 amino acids. Germline loops: CDR1 DFQATT, CDR2 SNEGSKA (reference sequence). The DNA for the CDR3 is TGCAGTGCTAGTTCTTTTGGGATTGAAATCGAGCAGTACTTC. Translating gives CSASSFGIEIEQYF.

The V call is TRBV7-9, the J call TRBJ2-7, with D perhaps TRBD2 (6 bases). Trimming left V 1 base short and J 6 bases short, with 16 bases between. The CDR3 is 15 residues long. Germline V gene sequence: CDR1 SEHNR, CDR2 FQNEAQ (reference sequence). CDR3 DNA: TGTGCCAGCAGCTTAGGACAGCAAGGGACTTTCGAGCAGTACTTC. As protein: CASSLGQQGTFEQYF.

This chain joins TRBV6-5 and TRBJ1-2, with D perhaps matching TRBD1 (6 bases). Trimming took 5 bases from V and 8 from J, leaving 18 bases between them. The germline gives CDR1 MNHEY, CDR2 SVGAGI. The CDR3 has 14 amino acids. The CDR3 DNA follows: TGTGCCAGCAGTCTCGACAGGAGCTATAGGGGCTACACCTTC. It is translated as CASSLDRSYRGYTF.

The chain combines TRBV7-9 with TRBJ2-3; 9 nucleotides line up with TRBD2. Trimming at V came to 5 bases and at J to 5 bases, leaving 14 bases not matched to a gene. Per the germline V gene, CDR1 is SEHNR and CDR2 is FQNEAQ (reference sequence). The CDR3 consists of 17 residues. CDR3 region: CASSLSVAGGLGDTQYF. For the CDR3, the DNA is TGTGCCAGCAGCCTAAGTGTGGCGGGAGGGCTCGGAGATACGCAGTATTTT.

This clone has a single count. V and J are TRBV6-5 and TRBJ2-2, with TRBD2 matching 8 bases. CDR1 MNHEY and CDR2 SVGAGI come from the germline V gene. This CDR3 is built from 15 residues. V lost 8 bases to trimming and J lost 4 bases; unmatched junction nucleotides: 9. The CDR3 DNA is TGTGCCAGCCGGAGGTTGCGGGAGGCCACCGGGGAGCTGTTTTTT. It specifies CASRRLREATGELFF.

The rearrangement links TRBV9 to TRBJ2-1; TRBD2 aligns across 9 bases. The CDR3 extends over 17 amino acids. V was clipped by 0 bases and J by 5 bases; unmatched bases: 9. Germline loops: CDR1 SGDLS, CDR2 YYNGEE. The DNA for the CDR3 is TGTGCCAGCAGCGTAGACCCTAGCGGGATACAACACAATGAGCAGTTCTTC. Protein product: CASSVDPSGIQHNEQFF. Full variable domain (remainder filled in from reference TRBV9 and TRBJ2-1): DSGVTQTPKHLITATGQRVTLRCSPRSGDLSVYWYQQSLDQGLQFLIQYYNGEERAKGNILERFSAQQFPDLHSELNLSSLELGDSALYFCASSVDPSGIQHNEQFFGPGTRLTVL.

The genes are TRBV5-1 and TRBJ1-1; 8 positions match TRBD1. CDR1 is SGHRS, CDR2 YFSETQ, per germline. Trimming cost V 4 bases and J 0 bases; bases outside gene matches: 11. The CDR3 has 17 amino acids. The CDR3 DNA follows: TGCGCCAGCAGCCGCAGGACAGGGCTTTCGATGAACACTGAAGCTTTCTTT. The encoded protein is CASSRRTGLSMNTEAFF.

The chain has TRBV14 and TRBJ1-2, with 7 bases lining up with TRBD1. CDR3 length equals 13 residues. The V and J ends lost 4 bases and 7 bases, in that order; junction bases with no gene match: 6. Germline V CDR1 and CDR2: SGHDN, FVKESK. CDR3 in DNA: TGTGCCAGCAGCCCCCGGGACAGCGGTGGCTACACCTTC. This sequence encodes CASSPRDSGGYTF.

The V and J genes are TRBV7-9 and TRBJ1-5; 9 positions match TRBD1. Germline values: CDR1 SEHNR, CDR2 FQNEAQ (reference sequence). Trimming at V came to 4 bases and at J to 1 base, leaving 14 bases not matched to a gene. The CDR3 consists of 19 residues. CDR3 in DNA: TGTGCCAGCAGCTCGGGCAGGTGGGACAGGGAGATGAGCAATCAGCCCCAGCATTTT. As protein: CASSSGRWDREMSNQPQHF.

The chain links TRBV6-6 to TRBJ2-7, with 8 positions matching TRBD1. CDR3 size: 16 residues. The V gene's germline CDR1 is MNHNY and CDR2 SVGAGI (reference sequence). J lost 3 bases, V lost 0 bases, and 7 bases had no gene match. CDR3 nucleotide sequence: TGTGCCAGCAGTTACTCTACCGGGACAGGCGGCTACGAGCAGTACTTC. Protein product: CASSYSTGTGGYEQYF.

V gene TRBV18 combines with J gene TRBJ1-2; 10 bases agree with TRBD1. There are 15 residues in the CDR3. Germline values: CDR1 KGHSH, CDR2 LQKENI. V shed 3 bases, J shed 8 bases, and the junction held 9 bases outside the gene matches. CDR3 protein: CASSPNPGQGYGYTF. CDR3 DNA sequence: TGTGCCAGCTCACCGAATCCGGGACAGGGGTACGGCTACACCTTC.

This chain links TRBV7-2 with TRBJ1-2; 9 nucleotides match TRBD1. The CDR3 extends over 13 amino acids. The germline gives CDR1 SGHTA, CDR2 FQGNSA. V trimming: 1 base; J trimming: 8 bases; junction bases outside the gene matches: 2. The CDR3 DNA follows: TGTGCCAGCAGCTTAGAGACAGGGGGAGGCTACACCTTC. This sequence encodes CASSLETGGGYTF.

The rearrangement uses TRBV27 and TRBJ2-7; D is unclear. The V gene's germline CDR1 is MNHEY and CDR2 SMNVEV (reference sequence). V was pared by 6 bases and J by 0 bases, with 9 bases between. The CDR3 consists of 13 residues. CDR3 protein: CASSPQNSYEQYF. The DNA for the CDR3 is TGTGCCAGCAGCCCACAGAACTCCTACGAGCAGTACTTC.

This chain connects TRBV28 to TRBJ1-1; D call uncertain. The germline V and J ends were trimmed by 7 bases and 5 bases, with 14 bases remaining between them. The CDR3 spans 13 residues. Germline CDR1 reads MDHEN; CDR2 reads SYDVKM. CDR3 in amino acids: CASKLTGLTEAFF. DNA for the CDR3: TGTGCCAGCAAGTTGACCGGGTTGACTGAAGCTTTCTTT. The full variable domain, with the rest looked up from reference TRBV28 and TRBJ1-1, is DVKVTQSSRYLVKRTGEKVFLECVQDMDHENMFWYRQDPGLGLRLIYFSYDVKMKEKGDIPEGYSVSREKKERFSLILESASTNQTSMYLCASKLTGLTEAFFGQGTRLTVV.

The CDR3 loop is CASTTWSSYNEQFF. The CDR3 DNA follows: TGTGCCAGCACCACGTGGTCCTCCTACAATGAGCAGTTCTTC. The chain couples TRBV5-8 to TRBJ2-1; D not certain. This CDR3 is built from 14 residues. The germline gives CDR1 SGHTS, CDR2 YDEGEE. V was clipped by 6 bases and J by 0 bases, with 10 bases between them.

The rearrangement joins TRBV7-2 to TRBJ1-2; unclear D gene. This CDR3 is built from 12 residues. Germline V gene data show CDR1 as SGHTA and CDR2 as FQGNSA. Between the trimmed V and J ends, which lost 5 bases and 3 bases, there was a span of 7 bases. In nucleotides, the CDR3 is TGTGCCAGCAGCACTTCATACTATGGCTACACCTTC. Translating it yields CASSTSYYGYTF.

The chain uses TRBV19 and TRBJ1-1, with D possibly being TRBD1 (5 bases). The CDR3 is 17 residues long. CDR1 is LNHDA, CDR2 SQIVND, per germline (reference sequence). Trimming pared 3 bases from V and 2 bases from J, leaving 19 bases between. The CDR3 DNA is TGTGCCAGTAGTATTGGGGGGTATGGCCCATTTAACACTGAAGCTTTCTTT. Amino acid sequence: CASSIGGYGPFNTEAFF.

The genes are TRBV4-2 and TRBJ1-1, with D perhaps matching TRBD1 (6 bases). Trimming removed 0 bases from V and 4 bases from J, with 12 bases in between. The CDR3 length is 15 residues. In germline, CDR1 is LGHNA, CDR2 YNFKEQ. As DNA, the CDR3 is TGTGCCAGCAGCCAAGATGGGGGCAGCGGCACTGAAGCTTTCTTT. This gives the protein CASSQDGGSGTEAFF.

The V and J genes are TRBV4-3 and TRBJ2-4, with a weak D call TRBD1 (6 bases). V lost 3 bases and J 6 bases, leaving 15 bases between the germline ends. This CDR3 has 15 amino acids. Germline assignment: CDR1 LGHNA and CDR2 YSLEER. The DNA of the CDR3 is TGCGCCAGCAGCCAGGGAAGACAGGCGGGAAACATTCAGTACTTC. This translates into CASSQGRQAGNIQYF.